This T cell receptor beta chain was sequenced during a study of Graves' ophthalmopathy and Graves' hyperthyroidism (dated by TCRdb to the late 2010s). A note on the overall study: Peripheral blood was collected before any treatment was given, at the time of initial diagnosis. In roughly 6 hyperthyroidism patients, the T-cell repertoire of thyroid tissue was compared with the T-cell repertoire of blood. In total, over 130 blood samples were TCR-sequenced: approximately 42 ophthalmopathy, under 80 hyperthyroidism and approximately 17 hyperthyroidism-to-ophthalmopathy patients. The roughly 100 discovery patients were divided at random into training and test sets in a 7:3 ratio. For independent validation, a separate cohort was made up of 18 to 20 hyperthyroidism patients plus 17 patients who later progressed from hyperthyroidism to ophthalmopathy. To explore V-J signatures that distinguish ophthalmopathy from hyperthyroidism, a discovery set of roughly 98 patients was enrolled, made up of 43 with ophthalmopathy and around 60 with stable hyperthyroidism. Following sampling, methimazole starting at 30 mg daily was administered to hyperthyroidism patients, and high-dose intravenous methylprednisolone was administered to ophthalmopathy patients. To tell Graves' ophthalmopathy apart from Graves' hyperthyroidism, and to predict which patients would progress to ophthalmopathy, the study relied on TCR beta repertoire signatures. Points the paper makes about the study in general: In cross-validation, the 13-signature model distinguished ophthalmopathy from stable hyperthyroidism with about 88% sensitivity and roughly 81% specificity, and in the test set the corresponding values were roughly 80% and 76%. In validation, the model predicted ophthalmopathy progression with 55% to 71% sensitivity and about 77% specificity; roughly 11 predicted patients were CT-confirmed with GO in a median of about 6.1 months. Sample size was not predetermined statistically, and investigators were not blinded to group allocation. Among expanded thyroid clonotypes with frequency above 0.001, most also showed up in blood, which suggests that blood repertoires may reflect the thyroid immune response.

For repertoire sequencing, the TCR beta CDR3 regions were amplified from RNA transcripts. HTBI primers and the Qiagen OneStep RT-PCR kit were used in a first-round RT-PCR, which was followed by a second-round multiplex PCR, size selection and purification. Libraries were sequenced paired-end with 100 bp reads on an Illumina HiSeq2000. Per the source publication's procedure: SOAPnuke was used for read processing, and reads with adapters, uncalled bases, a mean Phred below 15, or no exact constant-primer or identifier match were discarded. COPE v1.2.5 was used to merge high-quality paired reads. Each unique nucleotide sequence was treated as a clonotype, and MiTCR v1.1 was used to align the clonotypes to the IMGT TRB V, D and J references. The analysis was limited to V-J combinations with a frequency above 0.0001, which together covered approximately 99% of the repertoires. A TCR clonal expansion and chaos score per V-J combination was defined as the ratio of F50 clonal expansion to chaos observed in the TCRdist matrix. Welch's t-statistics and random forest were used to reduce the features to approximately 13 V-J combinations, which were then used as input to a naive Bayes classifier. The similarity between thyroid and blood repertoires was quantified using the Morisita-Horn index. TCRdb passed the public sequencing reads through fastp at Q25 and MiXCR, retaining productive beta sequences. Each entry is one CDR3 protein sequence, shown with its most common DNA and genes. What appears here as the V and J calls and clone size reflects TCRdb's work, not the paper's. A total of almost 400,000 distinct CDR3 sequences appear in this sample, about 17% of them only once. The ten biggest clones cover 1.5% to 2% of the sample.

Patients with ophthalmopathy had moderately to severely active disease, with a Clinical Activity Score of 3 or more, a NOSPECS grade of 4 or more, and a disease duration of less than 3 months. Patients were excluded if they had other autoimmune diseases, uncontrolled infections, pregnancy or lactation. Clinical symptoms, serum thyroxine, TRAb, thyroid ultrasound and orbital computed tomography formed the basis of the diagnosis. Ficoll-Paque density gradient centrifugation was used to isolate PBMCs from around 9.1 ml of fresh peripheral blood. Total RNA was extracted using Trizol reagent, and RNA quality was checked on an Agilent 2100 Bioanalyzer. This clonotype was detected ten times or more. Its specific antigen is unknown. Base qualities are missing; no much larger clone stands one base away. This clonotype originated in a woman under 30 with Graves' ophthalmopathy. Donor details come from another sample of the same person, matched by shared clones. Sequencing used peripheral blood.

For the CDR3, the sequence is CASSFSGSETQYF. The sequence in DNA is TGTGCCAGCAGCTTCTCAGGGTCGGAGACCCAGTACTTC. Recombination joined TRBV7-8 with TRBJ2-5; TRBD1 is perhaps the D gene, given 5 matching bases. CDR1 SGHVS and CDR2 FQNEAQ are derived from the germline V gene. Reading from cysteine to phenylalanine, the CDR3 counts 13 amino acids. This entry keeps only the CDR3 DNA: 39 bases, framed from base 1. V gives up 3 bases and J gives up 5 bases, and the segment between their germline ends measures 10 bases.